The next 14 T cell receptor beta chains were all read from a single sample in a study of regulatory T cells in long-lasting Graves disease. Time point described: newly diagnosed GD, antithyroid drugs for less than 3 months. With RNA extracted from PBMCs as input, the TCR library was made. iRepertoire HTBI primers and Arm-PCR of CDR3 regions built TCR beta libraries. TCRdb fed the multiplex PCR reads into MiXCR, producing one record per CDR3 protein. The sample carries approximately 400,000 distinct CDR3 sequences, more than 13% recorded once. These same records also appear under a second study, on T cells in Graves' hyperthyroidism and ophthalmopathy.

Sequencing used peripheral blood mononuclear cells (PBMCs), obtained at new diagnosis, from a patient treated with antithyroid drugs. The receptor source for this set is a woman aged 25 to 39 with Graves disease.

This clonotype came up many times. The chain links TRBV12-3 or TRBV12-4 to TRBJ2-7; TRBD2 is a possible D gene (6 bases). With 5 bases removed from V and 6 bases from J, the gap between germline ends came to 29 bases. This CDR3 spans 18 amino acids. This CDR3 is CASSGGPFVLAAVLEQYF. In nucleotides, the CDR3 is TGTGCCAGCAGTGGCGGTCCCTTCGTACTAGCCGCGGTTCTCGAGCAGTACTTC.

There are a few counts of this clonotype. The junction differs from germline at one of its ends, possibly a read error. The CDR3 spells CAGSYLAGGLETQYF. CDR3 sequence (DNA): TGTGCCGGCAGTTATTTAGCGGGAGGGCTTGAGACCCAGTACTTC. The V call is TRBV28, the J call TRBJ2-5; 11 nucleotides agree with TRBD2. Germline V gives CDR1 MDHEN, CDR2 SYDVKM. This CDR3 comprises 15 residues.

This clonotype was observed at least ten times. The genes are TRBV7-2 and TRBJ2-1; 7 positions match TRBD2. CDR3 size: 14 residues. Per the germline V gene, CDR1 is SGHTA and CDR2 is FQGNSA. With V trimmed by 2 bases and J by 4 bases, 2 bases remained unmatched. The CDR3 sequence is CASSLSGVYNEQFF. CDR3 DNA: TGTGCCAGCAGCTTAAGCGGGGTGTACAATGAGCAGTTCTTC.

This clonotype was seen ten or more times. The rearrangement joins TRBV3-1 to TRBJ2-5; possibly TRBD2 for D (5 bases). Germline CDR1 LGHDT, CDR2 YNNKEL (reference sequence). Trimming cost V 4 bases and J 5 bases, with 17 bases left between them. This CDR3 contains 15 residues. CDR3 sequence (DNA): TGTGCCAGCAGCCTAGACTACTCCCGGAGGGAGACCCAGTACTTC. Translated, it gives CASSLDYSRRETQYF.

This clonotype came up many times. This chain links TRBV5-8 with TRBJ2-1; 9 nucleotides match TRBD2. J gave up 8 bases and V 2 bases, and 11 bases lay outside the gene matches. CDR3 length equals 16 residues. Germline values: CDR1 SGHTS, CDR2 YDEGEE. The CDR3 nucleotides read TGTGCCAGCAGCTTTATCGGTAGCGGGAGCTTGGATGAGCAGTTCTTC. Its translation: CASSFIGSGSLDEQFF.

The J gene is TRBJ2-7, the V gene TRBV9; 9 bases map to TRBD2. CDR1 SGDLS and CDR2 YYNGEE come from the germline V gene. J gave up 3 bases and V 0 bases, and 7 bases lay outside the gene matches. This CDR3 comprises 16 residues. This chain's CDR3 is CASSVGAGSGSYEQYF. The CDR3 coding sequence is TGTGCCAGCAGCGTAGGGGCGGGTAGCGGGAGCTACGAGCAGTACTTC.

This clonotype was detected many times. The rearrangement links TRBV10-3 to TRBJ2-3; D assignment may be TRBD1 or TRBD2 (5 bases each). Between the trimmed V and J ends, which lost 7 bases and 5 bases, there was a span of 25 bases. Germline-derived CDR1 and CDR2 are ENHRY and SYGVKD. There are 17 residues in the CDR3. CDR3 coding DNA: TGTGCCATCACCAAGGAGGACATGGGTACACTGGGAGATACGCAGTATTTT. Translated, it gives CAITKEDMGTLGDTQYF.

As concerns this clonotype: The junction and the germline gene differ at one end; a read error may be behind it. V and J are TRBV12-3 or TRBV12-4 and TRBJ2-5, with 8 bases identical to TRBD1. CDR3 size: 17 residues. Written as DNA, the CDR3 is TGTGCCAGCAGTTCTCCCTCCCGACAGGGGAAAGGAGAGACCCAATACTTC. It is translated as CASSSPSRQGKGETQYF.

Only a few counts were recorded for this clonotype. V usage is TRBV4-1 and J usage is TRBJ1-1; D may be TRBD1 (6 bases). Germline V lookup: CDR1 MGHRA, CDR2 YSYEKL. This CDR3 has 15 amino acids. V shed 3 bases and J shed 0 bases, with 11 bases lying between them. The CDR3 coding sequence is TGCGCCAGCAGCCAGGGGGCCTCCATGAACACTGAAGCTTTCTTT. Translating gives CASSQGASMNTEAFF.

The sample holds a few counts of this clonotype. Here the CDR3 DNA reads TGCGCCAGCAGCCAAGACAGGTCCCTGGGGGGAGCTTTCTTT. This sequence encodes CASSQDRSLGGAFF. J is TRBJ1-1 and V is TRBV5-1, with a weak D call TRBD1 (6 bases). From germline, CDR1 is SGHRS and CDR2 YFSETQ. The CDR3 is 14 amino acids. The ends were cut back, 4 bases at V and 10 bases at J, with 20 bases in the middle.

The sample holds a few counts of this clonotype. The V call is TRBV18, the J call TRBJ1-6; D is perhaps TRBD1 (5 bases). Germline values: CDR1 KGHSH, CDR2 LQKENI. The CDR3 totals 14 residues. The germline V and J ends were trimmed by 1 base and 9 bases, with 10 bases remaining between them. The CDR3 loop reads CASSPRGQGSPLHF. The CDR3 region has the DNA TGTGCCAGCTCACCACGCGGTCAGGGTTCACCCCTCCACTTT.

The V gene is TRBV6-2 or TRBV6-3, the J gene TRBJ2-3; TRBD1 matches at 9 bases. Per the germline V gene, CDR1 is MNHEY and CDR2 is SVGEGT. The CDR3 has 14 residues. After removal of 9 bases from V and 2 bases from J, the junction contained 6 bases not matched to a gene. The CDR3 nucleotides are TGTGCCAGACCGGGACAGGGAGACACAGATACGCAGTATTTT. Its protein is CARPGQGDTDTQYF.

At least ten counts were recorded for this clonotype. The rearrangement joins TRBV5-1 to TRBJ2-5, with TRBD1 identical over 7 bases. CDR1 and CDR2 (germline): SGHRS, YFSETQ. With V trimmed by 4 bases and J by 4 bases, 7 bases remained unmatched. The CDR3 is 14 residues long. This chain's CDR3 is CASSVKGARETQYF. The CDR3 DNA follows: TGCGCCAGCAGCGTAAAGGGGGCGAGAGAGACCCAGTACTTC.

This clonotype has a count of ten or more. This chain uses TRBV28 with TRBJ2-4; D gene uncertain. The CDR3 loop spans 15 amino acids. CDR1 is MDHEN and CDR2 is SYDVKM in the germline V gene. V dropped 0 bases and J dropped 0 bases, with 6 bases sitting between them. CDR3: CASSLWSGAKNIQYF. The CDR3 bases are TGTGCCAGCAGTTTATGGTCGGGAGCCAAAAACATTCAGTACTTC. Variable domain in full (rest from reference TRBV28 and TRBJ2-4): DVKVTQSSRYLVKRTGEKVFLECVQDMDHENMFWYRQDPGLGLRLIYFSYDVKMKEKGDIPEGYSVSREKKERFSLILESASTNQTSMYLCASSLWSGAKNIQYFGAGTRLSVL.